The clone carrying this T cell receptor (beta chain) turned up a few times. Only in-frame clones appear in the TCRdb table, and some are missing; sequencing was by immunoSEQ multiplex PCR. The profile shows around 120,000 clones, over 80% of them singletons. The sample originates from a study of blood T cell repertoires in COVID-19. Germline CDR1 is SGHRS and CDR2 is YFSETQ. Trimming shortened V by 2 bases and J by 2 bases, and 16 bases separated the two germline ends. The CDR3 is made up of 16 amino acids. Material for sequencing was peripheral blood. The chain joins TRBV5-1 to TRBJ1-2; possible D gene TRBD1, 5 bases. The TCR was taken from a man aged 70 or older with acute or convalescent COVID-19. The CDR3 nucleotides are TGCGCCAGCAGCTTAGCCACTCAGACAGTGAACTATGGCTACACCTTC. Encoded protein: CASSLATQTVNYGYTF.